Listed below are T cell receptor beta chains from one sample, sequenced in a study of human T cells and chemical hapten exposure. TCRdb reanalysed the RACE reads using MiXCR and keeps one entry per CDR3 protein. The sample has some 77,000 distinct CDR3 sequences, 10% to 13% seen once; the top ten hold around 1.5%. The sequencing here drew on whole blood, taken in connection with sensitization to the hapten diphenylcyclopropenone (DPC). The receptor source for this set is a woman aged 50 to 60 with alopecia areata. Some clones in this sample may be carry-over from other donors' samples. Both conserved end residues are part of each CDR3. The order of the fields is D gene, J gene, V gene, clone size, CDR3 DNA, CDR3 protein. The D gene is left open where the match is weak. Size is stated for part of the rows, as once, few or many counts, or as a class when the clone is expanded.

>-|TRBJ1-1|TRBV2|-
TGTGCCAGCAGTGCTGTAGCAGGGAACACTGAAGCTTTCTTT
CASSAVAGNTEAFF
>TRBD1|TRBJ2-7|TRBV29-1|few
TGCAGCTTCAGACAGGGGCGGGACGAGCAGTACTTC
CSFRQGRDEQYF
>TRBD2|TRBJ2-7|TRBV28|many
TGTGCCAGCAGTTTACGCGGACTAGCGGGAGCCCCCTACGAGCAGTACTTC
CASSLRGLAGAPYEQYF
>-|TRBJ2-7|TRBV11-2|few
TGTGCCAGCAGCTTAGCAGGGCGAGAGCAGTACTTC
CASSLAGREQYF
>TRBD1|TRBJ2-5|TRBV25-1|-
TGTGCCAGCAGTGAATATAAAGCAGGGGGCTACCAAGAGACCCAGTACTTC
CASSEYKAGGYQETQYF
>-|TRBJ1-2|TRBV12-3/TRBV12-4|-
TGTGCCAGCAGTTTTGGGCAGGGGAACTATGGCTACACCTTC
CASSFGQGNYGYTF
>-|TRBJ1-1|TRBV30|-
TGTGCCTGGACCAAGACAGGCTTGCACACTGAAGCTTTCTTT
CAWTKTGLHTEAFF
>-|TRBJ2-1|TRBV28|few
TGTGCCAGCAGTTTACAGCTCTACAATGAGCAGTTCTTC
CASSLQLYNEQFF
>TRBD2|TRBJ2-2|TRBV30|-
TGTGCCTGGAGTGGGCCCCGGGGGGCGAACACCGGGGAGCTGTTTTTT
CAWSGPRGANTGELFF
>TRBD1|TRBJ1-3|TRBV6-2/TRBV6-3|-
TGTGCCAGCAGTTACTTGGACAGGCTCGGAAACACCATATATTTT
CASSYLDRLGNTIYF
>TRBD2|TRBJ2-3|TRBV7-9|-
TGTGCCAGCAGCGGCCGACTTAGGACTAGCGGGAGGGATACGCAGTATTTT
CASSGRLRTSGRDTQYF
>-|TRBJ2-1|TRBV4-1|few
TGCGCCAGCAGCCAAGTGGGGAATGAGCAGTTCTTC
CASSQVGNEQFF
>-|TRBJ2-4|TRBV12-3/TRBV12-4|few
TGTGCCAGCAGGGGCCCAGGTCCACGGGGCAAAAACATTCAGTACTTC
CASRGPGPRGKNIQYF
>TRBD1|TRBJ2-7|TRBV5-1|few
TGCGCCAGCAGCTTGGAGGGGGCTCACGTTTACGAGCAGTACTTC
CASSLEGAHVYEQYF
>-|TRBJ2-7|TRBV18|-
TGTGCCAGCTCACCCGACCGGTTGACGAGCTCCTACGAGCAGTACTTC
CASSPDRLTSSYEQYF
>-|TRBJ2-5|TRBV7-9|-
TGTGCCAGCAGCTCTGCGATGTACCAAGAGACCCAGTACTTC
CASSSAMYQETQYF
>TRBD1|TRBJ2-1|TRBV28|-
TGTGCCAGCAGTCATAACCCGGGACAGTACAATGAGCAGTTCTTC
CASSHNPGQYNEQFF
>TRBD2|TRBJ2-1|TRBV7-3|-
TGTGCCAGCAGCTTAAAAGGCGGGAGTGTGGATGAGCAGTTCTTC
CASSLKGGSVDEQFF
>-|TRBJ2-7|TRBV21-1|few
TGTGCCAGCAGCCCAAAGGGGCGTGGCGGACCTACCTACGAGCAGTACTTC
CASSPKGRGGPTYEQYF
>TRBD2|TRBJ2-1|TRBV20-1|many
TGCAGTGCTAGAGAGTACGGACTAGCGGGGGGATACAATGAGCAGTTCTTC
CSAREYGLAGGYNEQFF
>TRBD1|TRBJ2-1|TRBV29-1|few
TGCAGCGCTATGGGACAGTTCCCCTACAATGAGCAGTTCTTC
CSAMGQFPYNEQFF
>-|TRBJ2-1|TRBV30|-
TGTGCCTGGAGTGCCTTAGCCGGATTCTACAATGAGCAGTTCTTC
CAWSALAGFYNEQFF
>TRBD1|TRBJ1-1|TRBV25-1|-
TGTGCCAGCAGTAGGGACAGGGGCCCGAACACTGAAGCTTTCTTT
CASSRDRGPNTEAFF
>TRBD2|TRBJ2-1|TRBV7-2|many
TGTGCCAGCAGCTTAGTCCCTAGCGGGGCCCTCGATGAGCAGTTCTTC
CASSLVPSGALDEQFF
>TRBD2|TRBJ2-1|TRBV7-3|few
TGTGCCAGCAGCTTAATGGCTAGCGGGATAGCGCACAATGAGCAGTTCTTC
CASSLMASGIAHNEQFF
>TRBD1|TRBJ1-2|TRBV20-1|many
TGCAGTGCTAGAGAAGGGGACAGGGGGACTCGAAACTATGGCTACACCTTC
CSAREGDRGTRNYGYTF
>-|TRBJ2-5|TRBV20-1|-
TGCAGTGCTCCCCCGACGGGAGAAGGGACCCAGTACTTC
CSAPPTGEGTQYF
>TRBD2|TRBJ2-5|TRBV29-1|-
TGCAGCGTTGAGGGTAGCGGGAGGAGGCGAGAGACCCAGTACTTC
CSVEGSGRRRETQYF
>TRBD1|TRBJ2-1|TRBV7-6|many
TGTGCCAGCAGCTTTACGAGTGGGGACAGGATGAGGAATGAGCAGTTCTTC
CASSFTSGDRMRNEQFF
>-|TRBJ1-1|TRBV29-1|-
TGCAGCGGAGGGGGTGAGGGCACTGAAGCTTTCTTT
CSGGGEGTEAFF
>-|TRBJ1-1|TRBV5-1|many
TGCGCCAGCAGCTTTCTGGGATCGAACACTGAAGCTTTCTTT
CASSFLGSNTEAFF
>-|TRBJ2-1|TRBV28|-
TGTGCCAGCCTACGACCGCCCCGGGAGCAGTTCTTC
CASLRPPREQFF
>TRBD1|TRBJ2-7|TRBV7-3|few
TGTGCCAGCAGCTCCGGACAGGGGGGAAGCTACGAGCAGTACTTC
CASSSGQGGSYEQYF
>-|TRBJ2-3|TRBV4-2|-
TGTGCCAGCAGCCACCCGGGACCTCGCACAGATACGCAGTATTTT
CASSHPGPRTDTQYF
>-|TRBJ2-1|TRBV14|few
TGTGCCAGCAGCCAAGTTTGGGTGGGTGAGCAGTTCTTC
CASSQVWVGEQFF
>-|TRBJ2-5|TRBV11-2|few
TGTGCCAGCAGCTTCTCCGGTGGGGGGGCGCCAGAGACCCAGTACTTC
CASSFSGGGAPETQYF
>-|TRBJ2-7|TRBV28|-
TGTGCCAGCAGTCCGGGACACTACTACGAGCAGTACTTC
CASSPGHYYEQYF
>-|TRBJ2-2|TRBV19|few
TGTGCCAGTAGTATCGCAGGGTTGGGCACCGGGGAGCTGTTTTTT
CASSIAGLGTGELFF
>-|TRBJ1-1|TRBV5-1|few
TGCGCCAGCAGCTTGATCGGCGGAAACACTGAAGCTTTCTTT
CASSLIGGNTEAFF
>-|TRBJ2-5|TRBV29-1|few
TGCAGCGTTGATAGCCCAGGGCGCGGAGAGACCCAGTACTTC
CSVDSPGRGETQYF
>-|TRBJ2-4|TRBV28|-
TGTGCCAGCAGCAAAGTTTTCGGGACATTAAACATTCAGTACTTC
CASSKVFGTLNIQYF
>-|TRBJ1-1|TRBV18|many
TGTGCCAGCTCACCGAACAGAGAAAACACTGAAGCTTTCTTT
CASSPNRENTEAFF
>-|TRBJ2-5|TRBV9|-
TGTGCCAGCAGCCTCGACGTGAAATTTCAAGAGACCCAGTACTTC
CASSLDVKFQETQYF
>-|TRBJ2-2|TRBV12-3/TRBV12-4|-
TGTGCCAGCAGTTTTCGGCAGGGGTCGGGCGGGGAGCTGTTTTTT
CASSFRQGSGGELFF
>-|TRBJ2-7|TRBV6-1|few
TGTGCCAGCAGTGAAACGAACTCAGCCTACGAGCAGTACTTC
CASSETNSAYEQYF
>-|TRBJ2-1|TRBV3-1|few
TGTGCCAGCAGCCAAGAGACTTCTATGTACAATGAGCAGTTCTTC
CASSQETSMYNEQFF
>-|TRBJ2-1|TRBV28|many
TGTGCCAGCAGTTTAGCAACTTTCTACAATGAGCAGTTCTTC
CASSLATFYNEQFF
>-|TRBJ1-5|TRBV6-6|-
TGTGCCAGCAGTGCTTCGGGGGGCAGCAATCAGCCCCAGCATTTT
CASSASGGSNQPQHF
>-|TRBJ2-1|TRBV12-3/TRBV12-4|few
TGTGCCAGCAGTCCCTACCAGGGCGCCTATCAGACCTTATACAATGAGCAGTTCTTC
CASSPYQGAYQTLYNEQFF
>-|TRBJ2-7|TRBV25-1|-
TGTGCCAGCACCGGGACTGGGGGGCACGAGCAGTACTTC
CASTGTGGHEQYF
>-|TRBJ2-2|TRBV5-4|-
TGTGCCAGCAGCTTGGTCCAGGGTTTAACCGGGGAGCTGTTTTTT
CASSLVQGLTGELFF
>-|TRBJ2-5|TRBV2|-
TGTGCCAGCCAGGGGGGTGAGACCCAGTACTTC
CASQGGETQYF
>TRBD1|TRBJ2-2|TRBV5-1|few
TGCGCCAGCAGCTTGGAAGCGGGGACAGGGAGCACCGGGGAGCTGTTTTTT
CASSLEAGTGSTGELFF
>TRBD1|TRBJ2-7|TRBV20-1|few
TGCAGTGCTACAGGGGGCTCTTCGTACGAGCAGTACTTC
CSATGGSSYEQYF
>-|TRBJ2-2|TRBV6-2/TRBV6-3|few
TGTGCCAGCAGTACCCCAACGGGACACAGTTTAGCCGGGGAGCTGTTTTTT
CASSTPTGHSLAGELFF
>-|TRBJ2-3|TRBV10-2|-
TGCGCCAGCAGTGAAGTTCCGGCGACAGATACGCAGTATTTT
CASSEVPATDTQYF
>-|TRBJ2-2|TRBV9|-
TGTGCCAGCAGCCAACACACCGGGGAGCTGTTTTTT
CASSQHTGELFF